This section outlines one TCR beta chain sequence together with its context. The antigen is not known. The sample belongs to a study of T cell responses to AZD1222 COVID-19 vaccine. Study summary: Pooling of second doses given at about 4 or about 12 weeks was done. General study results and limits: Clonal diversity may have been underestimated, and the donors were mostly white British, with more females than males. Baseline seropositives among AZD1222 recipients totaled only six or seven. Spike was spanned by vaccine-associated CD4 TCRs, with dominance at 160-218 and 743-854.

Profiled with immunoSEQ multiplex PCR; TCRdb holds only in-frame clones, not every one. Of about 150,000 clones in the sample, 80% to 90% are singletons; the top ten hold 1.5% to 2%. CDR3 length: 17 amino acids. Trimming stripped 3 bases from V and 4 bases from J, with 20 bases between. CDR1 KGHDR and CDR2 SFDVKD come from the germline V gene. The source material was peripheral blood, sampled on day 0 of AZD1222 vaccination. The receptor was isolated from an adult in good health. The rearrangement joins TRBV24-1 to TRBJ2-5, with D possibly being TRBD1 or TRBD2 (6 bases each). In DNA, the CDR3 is TGTGCCACCAGTGATCCACAGGGAGAGGGACTCAGAGAGACCCAGTACTTC. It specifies CATSDPQGEGLRETQYF.